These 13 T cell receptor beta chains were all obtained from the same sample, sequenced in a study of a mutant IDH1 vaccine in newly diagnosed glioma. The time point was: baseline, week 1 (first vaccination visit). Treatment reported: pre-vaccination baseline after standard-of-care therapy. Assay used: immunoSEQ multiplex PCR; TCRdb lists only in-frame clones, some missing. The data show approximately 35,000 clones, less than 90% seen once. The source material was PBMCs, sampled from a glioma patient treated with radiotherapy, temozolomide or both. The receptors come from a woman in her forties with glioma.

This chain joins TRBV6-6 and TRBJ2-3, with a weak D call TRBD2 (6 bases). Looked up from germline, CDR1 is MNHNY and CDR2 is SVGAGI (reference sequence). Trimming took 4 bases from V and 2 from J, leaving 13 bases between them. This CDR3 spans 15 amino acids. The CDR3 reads CASSSTRPYTDTQYF. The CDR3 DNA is TGTGCCAGCAGTTCGACTAGGCCCTACACAGATACGCAGTATTTT.

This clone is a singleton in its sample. This CDR3 is CASSQDGRGLYGEQFF. The CDR3 nucleotides read TGTGCCAGCAGCCAAGATGGGAGGGGTCTATACGGTGAGCAGTTCTTC. The chain recombines TRBV4-2 with TRBJ2-1; 7 nucleotides match TRBD2. CDR1 and CDR2 (germline): LGHNA, YNFKEQ. The CDR3 consists of 16 residues. The junction had 11 bases not matched to a gene; V was cut back by 0 bases and J by 9 bases.

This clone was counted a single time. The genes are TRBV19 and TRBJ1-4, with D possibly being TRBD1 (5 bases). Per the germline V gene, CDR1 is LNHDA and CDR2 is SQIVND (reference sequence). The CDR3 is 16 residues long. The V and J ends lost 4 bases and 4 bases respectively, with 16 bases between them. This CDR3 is CASSTWTGTVNEKLFF. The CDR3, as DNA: TGTGCCAGTAGTACCTGGACCGGGACGGTTAATGAAAAACTGTTTTTT.

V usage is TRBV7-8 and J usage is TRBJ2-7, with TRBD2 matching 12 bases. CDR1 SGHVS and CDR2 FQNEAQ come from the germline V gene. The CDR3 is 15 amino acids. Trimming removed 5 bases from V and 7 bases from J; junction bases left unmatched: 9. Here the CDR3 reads CASSTSSGGAGEQYF. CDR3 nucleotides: TGTGCCAGCAGCACCTCTAGCGGGGGGGCTGGTGAGCAGTACTTC.

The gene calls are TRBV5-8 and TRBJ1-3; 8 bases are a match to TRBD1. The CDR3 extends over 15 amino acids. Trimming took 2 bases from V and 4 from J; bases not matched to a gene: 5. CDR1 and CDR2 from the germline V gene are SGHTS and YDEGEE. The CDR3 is CASSFRTGTGNTIYF. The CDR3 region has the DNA TGTGCCAGCAGCTTCCGGACAGGGACGGGAAACACCATATATTTT.

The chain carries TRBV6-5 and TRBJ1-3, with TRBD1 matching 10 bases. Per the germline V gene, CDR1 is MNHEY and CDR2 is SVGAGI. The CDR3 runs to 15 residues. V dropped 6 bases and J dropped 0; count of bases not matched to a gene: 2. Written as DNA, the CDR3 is TGTGCCAGCAGCCGGGACAGGGGCTCTGGAAACACCATATATTTT. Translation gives CASSRDRGSGNTIYF.

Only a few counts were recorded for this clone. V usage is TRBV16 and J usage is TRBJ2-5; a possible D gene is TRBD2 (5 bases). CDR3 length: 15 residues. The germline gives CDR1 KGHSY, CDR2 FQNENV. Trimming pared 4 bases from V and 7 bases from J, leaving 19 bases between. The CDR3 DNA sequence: TGTGCCAGCAGCCTCTCGGCGGGCTACGAGGGGACCCAGTACTTC. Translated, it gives CASSLSAGYEGTQYF.

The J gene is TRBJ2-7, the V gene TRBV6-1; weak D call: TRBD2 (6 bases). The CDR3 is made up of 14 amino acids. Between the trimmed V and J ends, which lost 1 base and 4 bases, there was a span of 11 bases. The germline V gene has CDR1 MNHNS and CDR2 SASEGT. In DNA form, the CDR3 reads TGTGCCAGCAGTGAAGTCTCGGGGACTTACGAGCAGTACTTC. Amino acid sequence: CASSEVSGTYEQYF.

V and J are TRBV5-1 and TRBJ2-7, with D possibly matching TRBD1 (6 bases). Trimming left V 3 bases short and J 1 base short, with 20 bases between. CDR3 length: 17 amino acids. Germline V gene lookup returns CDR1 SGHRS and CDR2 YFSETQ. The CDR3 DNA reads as TGCGCCAGCAGCTCAACCCCGACAGGCTCTGGTTCCTACGAGCAGTACTTC. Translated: CASSSTPTGSGSYEQYF.

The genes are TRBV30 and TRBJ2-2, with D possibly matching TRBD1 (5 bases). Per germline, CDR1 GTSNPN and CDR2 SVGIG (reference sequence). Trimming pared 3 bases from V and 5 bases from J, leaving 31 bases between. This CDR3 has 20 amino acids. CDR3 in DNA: TGTGCCTGGAGCGCAAGCAGGGCAAGTTTTTTTTCAGTGTCGACCGGGGAGCTGTTTTTT. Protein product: CAWSASRASFFSVSTGELFF.

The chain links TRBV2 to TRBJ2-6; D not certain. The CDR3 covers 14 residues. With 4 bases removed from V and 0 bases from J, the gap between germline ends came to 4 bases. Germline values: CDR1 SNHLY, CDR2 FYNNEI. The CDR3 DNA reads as TGTGCCAGCAGTGCAGACTCTGGGGCCAACGTCCTGACTTTC. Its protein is CASSADSGANVLTF.

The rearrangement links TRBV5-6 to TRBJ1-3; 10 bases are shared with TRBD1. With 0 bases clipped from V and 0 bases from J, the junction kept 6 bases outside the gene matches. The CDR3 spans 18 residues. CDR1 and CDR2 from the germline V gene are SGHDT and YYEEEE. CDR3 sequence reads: CASSLGQGALYSGNTIYF. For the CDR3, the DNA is TGTGCCAGCAGCTTGGGACAGGGGGCACTCTACTCTGGAAACACCATATATTTT. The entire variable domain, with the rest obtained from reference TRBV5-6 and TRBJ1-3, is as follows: DAGVTQSPTHLIKTRGQQVTLRCSPKSGHDTVSWYQQALGQGPQFIFQYYEEEERQRGNFPDRFSGHQFPNYSSELNVNALLLGDSALYLCASSLGQGALYSGNTIYFGEGSWLTVV.

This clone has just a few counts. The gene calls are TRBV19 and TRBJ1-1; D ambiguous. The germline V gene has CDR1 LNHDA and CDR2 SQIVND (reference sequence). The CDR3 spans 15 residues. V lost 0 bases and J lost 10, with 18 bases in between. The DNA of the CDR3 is TGTGCCAGTAGTATAGATTTTGCAGGACGAGGAGGAGCTTTCTTT. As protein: CASSIDFAGRGGAFF.